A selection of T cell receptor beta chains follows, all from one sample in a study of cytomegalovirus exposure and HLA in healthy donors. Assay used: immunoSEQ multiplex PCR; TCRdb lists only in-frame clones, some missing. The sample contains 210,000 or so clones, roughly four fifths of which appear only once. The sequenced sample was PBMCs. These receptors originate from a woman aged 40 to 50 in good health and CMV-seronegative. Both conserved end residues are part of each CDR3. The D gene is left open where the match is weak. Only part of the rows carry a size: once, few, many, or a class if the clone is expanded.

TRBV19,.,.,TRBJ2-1,TGTGCCACCACCCCGACCCTCGGCGGTGAGCAGTTCTTC,CATTPTLGGEQFF
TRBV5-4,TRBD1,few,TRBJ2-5,TGTGCCAGCAGCTTGGCCGGACAGGTGTACCAAGAGACCCAGTACTTC,CASSLAGQVYQETQYF
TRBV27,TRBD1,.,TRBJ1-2,TGTGCCAGCAGTTTATCGAAGGACAGGGGGCGGGGCTACACCTTC,CASSLSKDRGRGYTF
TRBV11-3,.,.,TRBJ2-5,TGTGCCAGCAGCGCCGGGACACTTTTTAAAGAGACCCAGTACTTC,CASSAGTLFKETQYF
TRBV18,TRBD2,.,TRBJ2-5,TGTGCCAGCTCATCTAGCGGGGGTAAAGAGACCCAGTACTTC,CASSSSGGKETQYF
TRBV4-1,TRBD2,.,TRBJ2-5,TGCGCCAGCAGCCAAGGGGACGGGGGGGCTACTGGGGAGACCCAGTACTTC,CASSQGDGGATGETQYF
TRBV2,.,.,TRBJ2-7,TGTGCCAGCAGCGTCTATTACTACGAGCAGTACTTC,CASSVYYYEQYF
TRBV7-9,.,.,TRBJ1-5,TGTGCCAGCAGCTTCTTTACGGGGATTGATCAGCCCCAGCATTTT,CASSFFTGIDQPQHF
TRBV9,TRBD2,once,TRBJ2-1,TGTGCCAGCAGCGTGGTGACTAGCGGGGAGCAGTTCTTC,CASSVVTSGEQFF
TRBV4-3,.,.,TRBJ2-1,TGCGCCAGCAGCCAATTCCGGGGGGCCAGCTCCTACAATGAGCAGTTCTTC,CASSQFRGASSYNEQFF
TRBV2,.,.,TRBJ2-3,TGTGCCAGCAGTGGATCAGTAGCTACGCAGTATTTT,CASSGSVATQYF
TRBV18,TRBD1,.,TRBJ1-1,TGTGCCAGCTCACCACCGGTCGGGACAGGGGGCGACGAAGCTTTCTTT,CASSPPVGTGGDEAFF
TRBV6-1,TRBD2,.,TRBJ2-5,TGTGCCAATTCAGTTGGCGGGAGCAAAAAAGAGACCCAGTACTTC,CANSVGGSKKETQYF
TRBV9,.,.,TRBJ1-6,TGTGCCAGCAGCGCCGACTCCGGTTCACCCCTCCACTTT,CASSADSGSPLHF
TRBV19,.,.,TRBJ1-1,TGTGCCAGTAGTATCCTAAATGGGGGGACTGAAGCTTTCTTT,CASSILNGGTEAFF
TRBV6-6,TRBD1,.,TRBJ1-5,TGTGCCAGCAGTTCCTCCGGACAGGGGGCGGGTCAGCCCCAGCATTTT,CASSSSGQGAGQPQHF
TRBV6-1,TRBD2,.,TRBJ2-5,TGTGCCAGCAGTGAACAGCGGGGCCAAGAGACCCAGTACTTC,CASSEQRGQETQYF
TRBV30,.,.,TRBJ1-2,TGTGCCTGGCGCCCCGTTACAGGGTCTGGGTATGGCTACACCTTC,CAWRPVTGSGYGYTF
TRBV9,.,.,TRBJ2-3,TGTGCCAGCAGCGTGACGGGGGATGTGGTAGATACGCAGTATTTT,CASSVTGDVVDTQYF
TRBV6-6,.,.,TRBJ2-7,TGTGCCAGCAACAAACAGACGGACTTAAACCAGCAGTACTTC,CASNKQTDLNQQYF
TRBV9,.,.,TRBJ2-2,TGTGCCAGCAGCGTAGCGGAGGGGGAGCTGTTTTTT,CASSVAEGELFF
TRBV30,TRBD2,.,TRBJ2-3,TGTGCCTGGAGAACCCGGGGAGGGGCACCTACGCAGTATTTT,CAWRTRGGAPTQYF
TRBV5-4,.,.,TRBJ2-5,TGTGCCAGCAGCTTAAACGGGGGATACCAAGAGACCCAGTACTTC,CASSLNGGYQETQYF
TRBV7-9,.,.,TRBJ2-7,TGTGCCAGCAGCTTGGGGCGAGGCCGGGGGTCGAGGTACGAGCAGTACTTC,CASSLGRGRGSRYEQYF
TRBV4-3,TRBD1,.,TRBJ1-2,TGCGCCAGCAGCCAACAAATGACAGGGTCGGATGGCTACACCTTC,CASSQQMTGSDGYTF
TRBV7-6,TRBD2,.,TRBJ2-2,TGTGCCAGCAGCTTGATGCCGCGGGGGGGCACCGGGGAGCTGTTTTTT,CASSLMPRGGTGELFF
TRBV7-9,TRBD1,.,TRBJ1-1,TGTGCCAGCAGCCAGGGGGCAGAGACTGAAGCTTTCTTT,CASSQGAETEAFF
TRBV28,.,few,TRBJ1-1,TGTGCCAGCAGCCGACAGTTGTTCACTGAAGCTTTCTTT,CASSRQLFTEAFF
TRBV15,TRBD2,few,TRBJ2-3,TGTGCCACCAGCAGAGATCTGGCGGGGGGGCCGACGCAGTATTTT,CATSRDLAGGPTQYF